This T cell receptor beta chain was observed in a study of response to subunit inactivated influenza vaccine (dated by TCRdb to the late 2010s). Regarding the complete study: Deep quantitative T cell receptor repertoire profiling was used in the study to track responses to a trivalent subunit inactivated influenza vaccine. The paper as a whole reports these results and caveats: It was suggested by the authors that each seasonal influenza vaccination may recruit only a limited number of new T cells.

The receptor library was made with RT-PCR. The run used an Illumina HiSeq 2500. Using fastp at Q25 and MiXCR, TCRdb reprocessed the public reads and kept productive beta chains. Each CDR3 protein appears once, grouped with its most common genes and DNA. The sample yields about 570,000 distinct CDR3 sequences; around 10% were counted once. Around 10% of the sample comes from the top ten. Turning to this clonotype: Its antigen remains unidentified. No per-base quality is available; no much larger clone lies one base away.

This same sample was also part of a study on T cells expressing NK-cell markers. In that second paper, the authors write: The TCR beta cDNA libraries were made using 5'RACE template switching, a step that added both a universal primer site and unique molecular identifiers. In sorted CD3+CD56+NKG2C+, CD3+CD56+NKG2C- and CD3+CD56-NKG2C+ T-cell subsets from eight donors, TCR beta-chain repertoires were profiled. Of the eight sequenced donors, seven were found to be HCMV-seropositive and one was found to be HCMV-seronegative. To restrict sorting to alphabetaTCR-expressing T cells, an anti-gammadeltaTCR antibody was added in several experiments. In over five donors, the dominant CD3+CD56+NKG2C+ clonotypes were found to rank among the top 10 CD8+ clonotypes and to make up 1.0-7.0% of CD8+ T cells. Those dominant clonotypes were again the most abundant among CD3+CD56-NKG2C+ cells in four donors, at roughly 25-65%. Whether the expanded NKG2C-expressing T cell clones were specific for HCMV antigens remained unclear. The study sequenced eight donors, all healthy volunteers chosen at random: three men and five women. To determine HCMV serostatus, a commercial ELISA kit was used to detect HCMV-specific IgG in serum. Ficoll density gradient centrifugation was used to isolate peripheral blood mononuclear cells from blood. Bulk peripheral blood T-cell repertoires were additionally sequenced from unsorted PBMC for several donors. cDNA synthesis was primed from the TCR beta constant segment, followed by two successive PCR amplification steps. The libraries were sequenced on Illumina HiSeq 2000/2500, MiSeq or NextSeq, producing 2 x 150 bp reads. MIGEC was used to demultiplex reads and group reads by UMI, and MiTCR was used to assemble and quantify clonotypes. To exclude erroneous sequences, any TCR cDNA sequence not supported by at least two reads was discarded. The tcR package was used for downstream repertoire analysis, and clonotypes were matched between fractions using CDR3 nucleotide sequence together with V segment. VDJmatch was used to annotate antigen specificity against VDJdb, with one amino acid substitution in CDR3 permitted.

Here the sequenced sample was PBMCs from blood, taken on the day of vaccination. This TCR derives from a man between 50 and 59 years old who received an inactivated influenza vaccine. Donor details come from another sample of the same person, matched by shared clones.

The CDR3 region: CASSEEQGPVEQFF. The DNA is as follows: TGTGCCAGCAGTGAAGAACAGGGTCCGGTTGAGCAGTTCTTC. The chain is assembled from TRBV2 and TRBJ2-1; the D gene is perhaps TRBD1, from 6 matching bases. From its cysteine to its phenylalanine, the CDR3 spans 14 amino acids. Here the CDR3 DNA is all that survives: 42 bases in frame from base 1. CDR1 and CDR2 were assigned from the germline V gene as SNHLY and FYNNEI. V is clipped by 1 base and J by 9 bases, and the sequence between their germline boundaries is 13 bases long.